The text below deals with one T cell receptor (beta chain). The data derive from a study of cytomegalovirus exposure and HLA in healthy donors. The PCR was carried out with 60 Vbeta primers and 13 Jbeta primers. The method was immunoSEQ multiplex PCR; TCRdb's version includes in-frame clones alone and lacks a portion of them. Altogether roughly 200,000 clones are present, 75% to 80% being singletons, with the ten largest covering 13% to 15%. This CDR3 has 15 residues. Looked up from germline, CDR1 is LNHNV and CDR2 is YYDKDF (reference sequence). Trimming took 3 bases from V and 0 from J, leaving 9 bases between them.

The clonotype comes from a woman aged 25-40 years in good health and CMV-seropositive. The V gene is TRBV15, the J gene TRBJ1-5; tentatively, D is TRBD1 (6 bases). The sequencing input was PBMCs. CDR3 sequence: CATSSQGNSNQPQHF. In DNA, the CDR3 is TGTGCCACCAGCAGTCAGGGGAATAGCAATCAGCCCCAGCATTTT.